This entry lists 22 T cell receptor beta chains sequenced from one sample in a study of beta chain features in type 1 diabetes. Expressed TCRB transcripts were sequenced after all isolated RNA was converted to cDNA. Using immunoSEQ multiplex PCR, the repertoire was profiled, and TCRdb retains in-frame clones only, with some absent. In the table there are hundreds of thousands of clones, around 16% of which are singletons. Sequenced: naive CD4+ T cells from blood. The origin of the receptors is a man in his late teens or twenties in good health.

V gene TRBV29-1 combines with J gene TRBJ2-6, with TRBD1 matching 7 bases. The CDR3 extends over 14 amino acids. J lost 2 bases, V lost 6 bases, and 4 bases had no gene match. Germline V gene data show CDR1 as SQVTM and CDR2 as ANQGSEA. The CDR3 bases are TGCAGCGTGGGCGACAGGGCTGGGGCCAACGTCCTGACTTTC. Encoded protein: CSVGDRAGANVLTF.

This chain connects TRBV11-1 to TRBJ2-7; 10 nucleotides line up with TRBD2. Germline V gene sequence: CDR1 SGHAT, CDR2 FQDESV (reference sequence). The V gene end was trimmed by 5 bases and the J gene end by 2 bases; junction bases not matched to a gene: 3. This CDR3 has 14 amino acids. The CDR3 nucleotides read TGTGCCAGCAGCCGGACTAGCGGACCCTACGAGCAGTACTTC. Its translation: CASSRTSGPYEQYF.

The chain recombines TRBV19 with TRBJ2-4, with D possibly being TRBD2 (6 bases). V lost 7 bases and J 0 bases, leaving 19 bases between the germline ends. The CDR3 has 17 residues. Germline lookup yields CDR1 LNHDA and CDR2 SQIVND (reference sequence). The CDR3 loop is CASNSWRETIAKNIQYF. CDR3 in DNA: TGTGCCAGTAACTCGTGGCGGGAAACCATAGCCAAAAACATTCAGTACTTC.

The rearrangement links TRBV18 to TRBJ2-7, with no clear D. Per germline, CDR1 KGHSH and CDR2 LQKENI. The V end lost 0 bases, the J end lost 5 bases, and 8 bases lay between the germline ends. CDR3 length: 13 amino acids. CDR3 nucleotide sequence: TGTGCCAGCTCACCACCGTCAAGTGACGAGCAGTACTTC. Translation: CASSPPSSDEQYF.

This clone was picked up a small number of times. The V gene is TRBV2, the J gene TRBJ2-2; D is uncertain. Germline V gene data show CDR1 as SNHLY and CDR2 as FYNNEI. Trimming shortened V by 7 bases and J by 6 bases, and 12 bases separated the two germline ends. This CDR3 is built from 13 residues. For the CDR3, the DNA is TGTGCCAGCATCCCTCAATTCGCCGGGGAGCTGTTTTTT. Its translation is CASIPQFAGELFF.

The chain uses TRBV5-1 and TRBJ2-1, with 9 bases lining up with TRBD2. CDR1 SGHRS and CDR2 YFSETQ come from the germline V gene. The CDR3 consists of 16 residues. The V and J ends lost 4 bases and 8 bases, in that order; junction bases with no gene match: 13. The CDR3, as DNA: TGCGCCAGCAGCCGCGGTGGCCTAGCGGGGAGGCATGAGCAGTTCTTC. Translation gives CASSRGGLAGRHEQFF.

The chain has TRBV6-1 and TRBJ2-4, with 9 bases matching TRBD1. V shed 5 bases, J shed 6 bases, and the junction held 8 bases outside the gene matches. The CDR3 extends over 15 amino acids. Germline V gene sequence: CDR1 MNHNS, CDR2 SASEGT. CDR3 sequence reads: CASSPGGTGRNIQYF. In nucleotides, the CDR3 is TGTGCCAGCAGTCCAGGGGGGACAGGGAGAAACATTCAGTACTTC.

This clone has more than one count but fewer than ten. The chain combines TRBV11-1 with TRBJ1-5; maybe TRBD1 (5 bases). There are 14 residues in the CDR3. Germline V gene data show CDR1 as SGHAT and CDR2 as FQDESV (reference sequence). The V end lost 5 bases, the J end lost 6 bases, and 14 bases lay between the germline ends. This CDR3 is CASSRNGGAQPQHF. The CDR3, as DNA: TGTGCCAGCAGCCGGAACGGGGGAGCTCAGCCCCAGCATTTT.

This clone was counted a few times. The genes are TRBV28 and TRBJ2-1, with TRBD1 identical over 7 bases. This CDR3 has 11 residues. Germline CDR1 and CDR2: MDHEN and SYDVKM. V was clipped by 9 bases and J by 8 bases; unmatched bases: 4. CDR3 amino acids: CASKQGYEQFF. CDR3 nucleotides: TGTGCCAGTAAACAGGGGTATGAGCAGTTCTTC.

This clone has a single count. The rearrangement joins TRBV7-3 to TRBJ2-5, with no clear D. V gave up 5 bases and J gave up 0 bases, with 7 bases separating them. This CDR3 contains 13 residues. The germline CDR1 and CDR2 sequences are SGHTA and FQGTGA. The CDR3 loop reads CASSKKYQETQYF. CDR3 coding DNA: TGTGCCAGCAGCAAAAAGTACCAAGAGACCCAGTACTTC.

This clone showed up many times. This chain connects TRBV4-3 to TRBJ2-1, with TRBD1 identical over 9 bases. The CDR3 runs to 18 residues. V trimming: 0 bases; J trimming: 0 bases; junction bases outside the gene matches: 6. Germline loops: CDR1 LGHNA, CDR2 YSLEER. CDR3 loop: CASSQDPTGGASYNEQFF. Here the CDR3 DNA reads TGCGCCAGCAGCCAAGATCCGACAGGGGGAGCCTCCTACAATGAGCAGTTCTTC.

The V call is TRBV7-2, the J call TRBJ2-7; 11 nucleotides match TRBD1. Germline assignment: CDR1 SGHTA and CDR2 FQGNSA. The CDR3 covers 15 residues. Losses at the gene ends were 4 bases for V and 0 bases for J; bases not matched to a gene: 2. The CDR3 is CASSWGQGVSYEQYF. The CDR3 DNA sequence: TGTGCCAGCAGCTGGGGACAGGGGGTCTCCTACGAGCAGTACTTC. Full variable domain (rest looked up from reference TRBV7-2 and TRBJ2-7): GAGVSQSPSNKVTEKGKDVELRCDPISGHTALYWYRQSLGQGLEFLIYFQGNSAPDKSGLPSDRFSAERTGGSVSTLTIQRTQQEDSAVYLCASSWGQGVSYEQYFGPGTRLTVT.

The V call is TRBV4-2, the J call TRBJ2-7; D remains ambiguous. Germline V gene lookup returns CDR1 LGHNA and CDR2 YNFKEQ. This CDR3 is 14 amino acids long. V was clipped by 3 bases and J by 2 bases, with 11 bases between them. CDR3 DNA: TGTGCCAGCAGCCAGCTCAGCGTTGCCTACGAGCAGTACTTC. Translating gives CASSQLSVAYEQYF.

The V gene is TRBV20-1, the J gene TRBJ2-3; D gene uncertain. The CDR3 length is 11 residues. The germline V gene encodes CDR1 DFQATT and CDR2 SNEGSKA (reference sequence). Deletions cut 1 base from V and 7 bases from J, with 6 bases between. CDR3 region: CSARGRNTQYF. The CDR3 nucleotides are TGCAGTGCTAGAGGACGGAATACGCAGTATTTT.

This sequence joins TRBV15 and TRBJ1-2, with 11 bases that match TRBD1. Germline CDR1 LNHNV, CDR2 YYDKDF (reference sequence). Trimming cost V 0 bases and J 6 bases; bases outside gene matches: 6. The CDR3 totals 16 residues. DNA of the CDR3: TGTGCCACCAGCAGAGATCGGGGACAGGGGGTTGATGGCTACACCTTC. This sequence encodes CATSRDRGQGVDGYTF.

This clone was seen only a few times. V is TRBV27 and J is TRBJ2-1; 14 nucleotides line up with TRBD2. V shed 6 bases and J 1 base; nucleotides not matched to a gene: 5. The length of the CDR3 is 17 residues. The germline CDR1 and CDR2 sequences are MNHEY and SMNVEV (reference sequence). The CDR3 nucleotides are TGTGCCAGCAGGGGGACTAGCGGGAGTCTTTCCTACAATGAGCAGTTCTTC. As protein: CASRGTSGSLSYNEQFF.

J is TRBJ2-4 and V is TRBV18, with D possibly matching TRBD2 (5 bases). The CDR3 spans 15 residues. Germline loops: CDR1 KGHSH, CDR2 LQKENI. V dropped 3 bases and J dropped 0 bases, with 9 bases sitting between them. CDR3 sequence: CASSPPGLAKNIQYF. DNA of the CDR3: TGTGCCAGCTCACCCCCTGGACTAGCCAAAAACATTCAGTACTTC.

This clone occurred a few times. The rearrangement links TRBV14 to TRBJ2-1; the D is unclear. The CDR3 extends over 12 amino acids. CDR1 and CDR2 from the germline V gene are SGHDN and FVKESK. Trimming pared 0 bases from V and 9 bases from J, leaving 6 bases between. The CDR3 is CASSQDWGEQFF. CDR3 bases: TGTGCCAGCAGCCAAGATTGGGGTGAGCAGTTCTTC.

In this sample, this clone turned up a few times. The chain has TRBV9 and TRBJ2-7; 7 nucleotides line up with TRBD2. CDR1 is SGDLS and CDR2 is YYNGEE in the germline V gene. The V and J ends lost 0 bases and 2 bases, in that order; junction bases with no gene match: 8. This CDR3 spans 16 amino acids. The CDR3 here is CASSVEGGRGPYEQYF. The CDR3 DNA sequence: TGTGCCAGCAGCGTAGAGGGCGGGAGAGGGCCCTACGAGCAGTACTTC.

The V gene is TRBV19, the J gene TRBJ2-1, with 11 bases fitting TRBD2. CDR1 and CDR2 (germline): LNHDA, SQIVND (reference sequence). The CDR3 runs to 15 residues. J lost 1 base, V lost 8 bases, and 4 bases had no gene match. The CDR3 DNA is TGTGCCAGTCTTCCTAGCGGGGGGTCCTACAATGAGCAGTTCTTC. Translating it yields CASLPSGGSYNEQFF.

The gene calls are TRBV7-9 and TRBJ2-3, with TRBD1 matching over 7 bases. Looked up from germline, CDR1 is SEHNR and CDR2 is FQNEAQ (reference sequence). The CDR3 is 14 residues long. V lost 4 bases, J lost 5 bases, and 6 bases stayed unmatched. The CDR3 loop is CASSYGQVGDTQYF. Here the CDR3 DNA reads TGTGCCAGCAGCTACGGACAGGTCGGAGATACGCAGTATTTT. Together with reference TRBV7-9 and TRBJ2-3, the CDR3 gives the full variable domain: DTGVSQNPRHKITKRGQNVTFRCDPISEHNRLYWYRQTLGQGPEFLTYFQNEAQLEKSRLLSDRFSAERPKGSFSTLEIQRTEQGDSAMYLCASSYGQVGDTQYFGPGTRLTVL.

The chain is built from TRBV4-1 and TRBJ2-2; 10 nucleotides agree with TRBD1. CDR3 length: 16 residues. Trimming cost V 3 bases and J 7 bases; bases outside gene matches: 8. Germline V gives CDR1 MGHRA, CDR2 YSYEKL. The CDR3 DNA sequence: TGCGCCAGCAGCCAGACAGGGGGCGCAAGTCTCGGGGAGCTGTTTTTT. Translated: CASSQTGGASLGELFF.